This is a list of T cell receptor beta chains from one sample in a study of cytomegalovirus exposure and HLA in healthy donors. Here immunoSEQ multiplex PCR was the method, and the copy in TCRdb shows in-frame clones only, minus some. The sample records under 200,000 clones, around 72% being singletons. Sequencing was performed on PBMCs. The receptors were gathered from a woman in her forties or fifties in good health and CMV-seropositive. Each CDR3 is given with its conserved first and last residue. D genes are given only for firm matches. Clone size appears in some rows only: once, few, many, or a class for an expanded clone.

CASSESFDQPQHF,TGTGCCAGCAGTGAATCCTTTGATCAGCCCCAGCATTTT,-,TRBV25-1,TRBJ1-5,-
CAWSVSQGVGDTIYF,TGTGCCTGGAGTGTCTCACAGGGTGTTGGGGACACCATATATTTT,-,TRBV30,TRBJ1-3,-
CASSPSDRVPTEAFF,TGTGCCAGCAGCCCCTCGGACAGGGTTCCCACTGAAGCTTTCTTT,-,TRBV7-2,TRBJ1-1,TRBD1
CASSPTGGGYGYTF,TGTGCCAGCTCACCTACAGGGGGAGGCTATGGCTACACCTTC,once,TRBV18,TRBJ1-2,TRBD1
CASSRTGQGAYEQYF,TGCGCCAGCAGCCGAACAGGGCAAGGGGCCTACGAGCAGTACTTC,-,TRBV5-1,TRBJ2-7,-
CASSASTAGQMNTEAFF,TGTGCCAGCAGCGCCAGCACCGCGGGACAGATGAACACTGAAGCTTTCTTT,-,TRBV9,TRBJ1-1,TRBD1
CASRQDAAGAPDTQYF,TGTGCCAGCAGGCAGGACGCAGCGGGGGCCCCAGATACGCAGTATTTT,few,TRBV7-2,TRBJ2-3,TRBD2
CASSFSSSVNQPQHF,TGTGCCAGCAGTTTTTCGTCGTCAGTCAATCAGCCCCAGCATTTT,few,TRBV27,TRBJ1-5,-
CASSSPVYNSPLHF,TGTGCCAGCAGCTCGCCAGTCTATAATTCACCCCTCCACTTT,few,TRBV7-9,TRBJ1-6,-
CASSPLNSNEKLFF,TGTGCCAGCAGCCCGCTGAACAGTAATGAAAAACTGTTTTTT,-,TRBV7-9,TRBJ1-4,-
CASSATGLYQPQHF,TGTGCCAGCAGTGCGACAGGGTTATATCAGCCCCAGCATTTT,-,TRBV28,TRBJ1-5,TRBD1
CASRRQGGAEAFF,TGTGCCAGCAGACGTCAGGGGGGTGCTGAAGCTTTCTTT,-,TRBV5-6,TRBJ1-1,TRBD1
CASSYQGQGGETQYF,TGTGCCAGCAGTTACCAAGGACAGGGCGGAGAGACCCAGTACTTC,once,TRBV6-5,TRBJ2-5,TRBD1
CASSRDRVEKLFF,TGTGCCAGCAGCAGAGACAGGGTTGAAAAACTGTTTTTT,few,TRBV7-2,TRBJ1-4,TRBD1
CASSQVEWMTGVVNTEAFF,TGTGCCAGCAGCCAAGTTGAGTGGATGACAGGGGTGGTGAACACTGAAGCTTTCTTT,-,TRBV14,TRBJ1-1,TRBD1
CAWSRTVTGELFF,TGTGCCTGGAGTAGGACAGTCACCGGGGAGCTGTTTTTT,-,TRBV30,TRBJ2-2,-
CASSSGQDAYNEQFF,TGTGCCAGCAGTTCGGGACAGGACGCCTACAATGAGCAGTTCTTC,-,TRBV28,TRBJ2-1,TRBD1
CASSSEQGIGYGYTF,TGCGCCAGCAGCTCGGAACAGGGGATCGGCTATGGCTACACCTTC,-,TRBV5-1,TRBJ1-2,TRBD1
CASSEAHSYEQYF,TGTGCCAGCAGCGAGGCCCACTCCTACGAGCAGTACTTC,-,TRBV6-1,TRBJ2-7,-
CASSSEGQRGYTF,TGTGCCAGCAGTTCCGAGGGTCAGCGGGGCTACACCTTC,-,TRBV28,TRBJ1-2,-
CASSIGRGQGVNTGELFF,TGTGCCAGTAGTATAGGGCGCGGACAGGGCGTGAACACCGGGGAGCTGTTTTTT,few,TRBV19,TRBJ2-2,TRBD1
CASSDVSNYGYTF,TGTGCCAGCAGTGACGTTTCTAACTATGGCTACACCTTC,-,TRBV2,TRBJ1-2,-
CASSHIDRGLTEAFF,TGCGCCAGCAGCCACATAGACAGGGGTCTAACTGAAGCTTTCTTT,-,TRBV4-3,TRBJ1-1,TRBD1
CASSVRQGAAGNTIYF,TGCGCCAGCAGCGTTCGACAGGGGGCGGCGGGAAACACCATATATTTT,-,TRBV5-1,TRBJ1-3,TRBD1
CASSLSLAGGPWSDTQYF,TGTGCCAGCAGTTTATCGTTAGCGGGAGGGCCTTGGTCCGATACGCAGTATTTT,-,TRBV27,TRBJ2-3,TRBD2
CASSRQGARRGEAFF,TGTGCCAGCAGTAGACAGGGGGCGCGGAGGGGTGAAGCTTTCTTT,-,TRBV2,TRBJ1-1,TRBD1
CASSQGRHQPQHF,TGCGCCAGCAGCCAAGGGAGGCATCAGCCCCAGCATTTT,few,TRBV4-3,TRBJ1-5,-
CASSLNNDYGYTF,TGTGCCAGCAGCTTGAACAATGACTATGGCTACACCTTC,-,TRBV5-5,TRBJ1-2,-
CTWSYRVGEQYF,TGTACCTGGAGTTACAGGGTGGGGGAGCAGTACTTC,-,TRBV30,TRBJ2-7,-
CASSLALQVGSLYGYTF,TGCGCCAGCAGCTTGGCCCTACAGGTTGGGTCCCTCTATGGCTACACCTTC,-,TRBV5-1,TRBJ1-2,-
CASSPTYRTVYEQYF,TGTGCCAGCAGCCCAACTTACAGGACAGTTTACGAGCAGTACTTC,-,TRBV6-5,TRBJ2-7,-
CASSQDLAGAETQYF,TGCGCCAGCAGCCAAGATCTAGCGGGAGCAGAGACCCAGTACTTC,-,TRBV4-1,TRBJ2-5,TRBD2
CASSLPGQGVYGYTF,TGCGCCAGCAGCTTACCGGGACAGGGGGTCTATGGCTACACCTTC,once,TRBV5-1,TRBJ1-2,TRBD1
CASSQSEGEGYEQFF,TGCGCCAGCAGCCAATCGGAGGGAGAGGGGTATGAGCAGTTCTTC,-,TRBV4-1,TRBJ2-1,-
CSVHMGARTEAFF,TGCAGCGTCCATATGGGGGCGAGGACTGAAGCTTTCTTT,-,TRBV29-1,TRBJ1-1,-
CASSLNSATSYNEQFF,TGCGCCAGCAGCTTGAATAGCGCGACCTCCTACAATGAGCAGTTCTTC,-,TRBV5-1,TRBJ2-1,-
CASSFGQGAYSPLHF,TGTGCCAGCAGCTTCGGACAGGGGGCTTATTCACCCCTCCACTTT,-,TRBV5-4,TRBJ1-6,TRBD1
CASSPGVGEGYEQYF,TGTGCCAGCAGCCCAGGTGTGGGGGAGGGTTACGAGCAGTACTTC,many,TRBV7-3,TRBJ2-7,TRBD2
CASRKGTGEDTEAFF,TGTGCCAGCAGGAAAGGGACAGGGGAGGACACTGAAGCTTTCTTT,-,TRBV11-2,TRBJ1-1,TRBD1
CASSMGGTDNQPQHF,TGTGCCAGTAGTATGGGTGGGACAGACAATCAGCCCCAGCATTTT,-,TRBV19,TRBJ1-5,TRBD1
CASSFGTSGSETQYF,TGTGCCAGCAGCTTTGGGACTAGCGGGAGTGAGACCCAGTACTTC,-,TRBV7-9,TRBJ2-5,TRBD2
CASSPNTGELFF,TGTGCCAGCAGCCCTAATACCGGGGAGCTGTTTTTT,-,TRBV6-4,TRBJ2-2,-
CASSIYSGQGWTEAFF,TGTGCCAGCAGCATATACTCGGGACAGGGATGGACTGAAGCTTTCTTT,-,TRBV11-2,TRBJ1-1,TRBD1
CASSSRTGGSGNTIYF,TGTGCCAGCAGCTCGCGGACAGGAGGCTCTGGAAACACCATATATTTT,-,TRBV7-6,TRBJ1-3,TRBD1
CASSPRVGGSAYEQYF,TGTGCCAGCAGCCCCCGGGTCGGCGGTAGCGCCTACGAGCAGTACTTC,-,TRBV28,TRBJ2-7,-
CASQGTANTGELFF,TGTGCCAGCCAGGGGACAGCCAACACCGGGGAGCTGTTTTTT,-,TRBV27,TRBJ2-2,TRBD1
CASSPDPFGGTEAFF,TGTGCCAGCAGCCCAGATCCCTTCGGCGGCACTGAAGCTTTCTTT,-,TRBV7-2,TRBJ1-1,-
CASSPAGRDTEAFF,TGCGCCAGCAGCCCCGCAGGCAGGGACACTGAAGCTTTCTTT,-,TRBV5-1,TRBJ1-1,-
CASSLTDTLQGIPFF,TGTGCCAGCAGTTTGACGGACACCCTACAGGGAATTCCGTTCTTC,-,TRBV28,TRBJ2-1,-
CASSLGGRGLAGGPRTDTQYF,TGTGCCAGCAGCTTAGGAGGGAGGGGACTAGCGGGGGGCCCTCGCACAGATACGCAGTATTTT,-,TRBV7-8,TRBJ2-3,TRBD2
CASSIPDSYEQYF,TGTGCCAGTAGTATCCCGGACAGTTACGAGCAGTACTTC,-,TRBV19,TRBJ2-7,-
CASSQAGGLTNEKLFF,TGTGCCAGCAGCCAAGCAGGGGGCTTAACTAATGAAAAACTGTTTTTT,-,TRBV28,TRBJ1-4,TRBD1
CASSLVGAEQETQYF,TGTGCCAGCAGCTTGGTAGGAGCGGAACAAGAGACCCAGTACTTC,-,TRBV5-6,TRBJ2-5,-
CASSRPPGQGVGEQYF,TGTGCCAGCAGCCGACCACCGGGACAGGGGGTGGGGGAGCAGTACTTC,-,TRBV7-9,TRBJ2-7,TRBD1
CASSLGRGEAFF,TGTGCCAGCAGCTTAGGAAGGGGCGAAGCTTTCTTT,-,TRBV7-9,TRBJ1-1,-
CASTSQGGFDQPQHF,TGTGCCAGCACCTCTCAGGGGGGATTCGATCAGCCCCAGCATTTT,few,TRBV28,TRBJ1-5,TRBD1
CASGLVTQGDYGYTF,TGTGCTAGTGGTTTGGTAACCCAGGGCGACTATGGCTACACCTTC,-,TRBV12-5,TRBJ1-2,-
CSVEWEDRETQYF,TGCAGCGTTGAATGGGAGGATCGGGAGACCCAGTACTTC,-,TRBV29-1,TRBJ2-5,-